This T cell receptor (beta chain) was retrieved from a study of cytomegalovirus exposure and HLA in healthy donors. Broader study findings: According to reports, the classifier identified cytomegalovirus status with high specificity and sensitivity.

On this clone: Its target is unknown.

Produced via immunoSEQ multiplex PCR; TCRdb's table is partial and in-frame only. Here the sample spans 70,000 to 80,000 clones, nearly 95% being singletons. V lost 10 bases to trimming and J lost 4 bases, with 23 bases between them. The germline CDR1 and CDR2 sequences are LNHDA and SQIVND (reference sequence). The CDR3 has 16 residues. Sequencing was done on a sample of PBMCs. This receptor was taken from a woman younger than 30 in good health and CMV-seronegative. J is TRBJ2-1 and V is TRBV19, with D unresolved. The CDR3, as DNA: TGTGCCACCAACGTCGGGTCCCCACGGTTTTACAATGAGCAGTTCTTC. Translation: CATNVGSPRFYNEQFF.